The clone carrying this T cell receptor (beta chain) was counted a few times. The data derive from a study of CD8 T cells in ankylosing spondylitis. V lost 5 bases and J lost 0; bases outside the gene matches: 3. The CDR3 is made up of 14 amino acids. CDR1 DFQATT and CDR2 SNEGSKA come from the germline V gene (reference sequence). MiXCR, run by TCRdb on the 5' RACE reads, gives a single entry per CDR3 protein. The profile covers approximately 220,000 distinct CDR3 sequences, with under 30% appearing a single time and approximately 6.6% taken by the ten largest. The rearrangement uses TRBV20-1 and TRBJ2-3, with 9 bases fitting TRBD2. The receptor was derived from a male donor with ankylosing spondylitis or in good health (not recorded which). The sample taken for sequencing was blood, either unsorted or a sorted T cell fraction (not recorded which). CDR3 amino acids: CSALAGASTDTQYF. Here the CDR3 DNA reads TGCAGTGCTTTAGCGGGAGCTAGCACAGATACGCAGTATTTT.